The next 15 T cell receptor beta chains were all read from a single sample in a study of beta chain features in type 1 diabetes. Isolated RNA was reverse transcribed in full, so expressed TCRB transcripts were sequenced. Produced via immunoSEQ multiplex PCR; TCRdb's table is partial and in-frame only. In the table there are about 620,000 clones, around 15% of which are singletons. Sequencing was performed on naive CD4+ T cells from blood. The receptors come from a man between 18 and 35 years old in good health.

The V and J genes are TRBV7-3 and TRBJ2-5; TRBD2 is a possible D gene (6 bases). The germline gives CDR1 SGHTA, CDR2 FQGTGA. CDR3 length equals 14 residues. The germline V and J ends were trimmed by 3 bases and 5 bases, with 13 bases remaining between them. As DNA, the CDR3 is TGTGCCAGCAGCTTCGGGGGAGGAAGGGAGACCCAGTACTTC. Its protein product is CASSFGGGRETQYF.

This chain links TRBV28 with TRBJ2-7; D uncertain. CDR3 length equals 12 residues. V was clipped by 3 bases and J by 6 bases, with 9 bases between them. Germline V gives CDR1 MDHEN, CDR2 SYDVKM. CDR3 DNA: TGTGCCAGCAGTTTTCTGAGGAGCGAGCAGTACTTC. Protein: CASSFLRSEQYF.

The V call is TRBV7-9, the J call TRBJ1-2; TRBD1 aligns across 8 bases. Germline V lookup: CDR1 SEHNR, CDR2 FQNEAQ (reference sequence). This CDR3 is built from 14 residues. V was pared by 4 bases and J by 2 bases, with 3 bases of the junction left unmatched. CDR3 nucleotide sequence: TGTGCCAGCAGCTCTGGACAGGGAAACTATGGCTACACCTTC. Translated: CASSSGQGNYGYTF.

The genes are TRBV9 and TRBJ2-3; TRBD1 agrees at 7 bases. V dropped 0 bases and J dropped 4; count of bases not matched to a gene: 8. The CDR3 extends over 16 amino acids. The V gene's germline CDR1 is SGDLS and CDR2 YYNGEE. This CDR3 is CASSVGKGAHSDTQYF. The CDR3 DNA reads TGTGCCAGCAGCGTAGGTAAGGGGGCGCATTCAGATACGCAGTATTTT.

CDR3 protein: CATSREVSGRETQYF. CDR3 DNA: TGTGCCACCAGCAGAGAGGTTAGCGGGAGAGAGACCCAGTACTTC. The chain is built from TRBV15 and TRBJ2-5; 9 nucleotides align to TRBD2. CDR1 and CDR2 (germline): LNHNV, YYDKDF (reference sequence). The V segment lost 0 bases and the J segment 4 bases; nucleotides outside the gene matches: 3. The CDR3 covers 15 residues.

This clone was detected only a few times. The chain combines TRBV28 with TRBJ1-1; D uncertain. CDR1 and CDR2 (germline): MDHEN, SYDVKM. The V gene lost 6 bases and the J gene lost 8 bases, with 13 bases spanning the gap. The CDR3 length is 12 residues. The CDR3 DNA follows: TGTGCCAGCAGCCGCAACGTATGGGAAGCTTTCTTT. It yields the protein CASSRNVWEAFF. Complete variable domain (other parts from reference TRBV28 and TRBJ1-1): DVKVTQSSRYLVKRTGEKVFLECVQDMDHENMFWYRQDPGLGLRLIYFSYDVKMKEKGDIPEGYSVSREKKERFSLILESASTNQTSMYLCASSRNVWEAFFGQGTRLTVV.

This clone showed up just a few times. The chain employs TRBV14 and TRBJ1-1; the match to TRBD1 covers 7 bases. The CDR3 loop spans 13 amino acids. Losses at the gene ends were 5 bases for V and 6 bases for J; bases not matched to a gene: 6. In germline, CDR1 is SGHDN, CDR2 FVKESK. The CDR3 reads CASSGRTGPEAFF. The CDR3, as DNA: TGTGCCAGCAGCGGACGGACAGGCCCTGAAGCTTTCTTT.

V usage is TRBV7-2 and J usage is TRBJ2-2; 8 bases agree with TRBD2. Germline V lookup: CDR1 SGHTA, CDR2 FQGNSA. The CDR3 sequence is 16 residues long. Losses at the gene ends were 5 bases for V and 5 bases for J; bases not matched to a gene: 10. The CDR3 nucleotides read TGTGCCAGCAGCAATCAAGCGGGAGCGGTAACCGGGGAGCTGTTTTTT. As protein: CASSNQAGAVTGELFF.

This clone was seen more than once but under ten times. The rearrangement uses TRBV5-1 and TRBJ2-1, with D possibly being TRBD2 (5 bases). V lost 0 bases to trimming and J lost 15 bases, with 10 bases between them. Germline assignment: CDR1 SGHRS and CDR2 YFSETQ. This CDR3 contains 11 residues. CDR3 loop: CASSLEGGRFF. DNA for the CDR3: TGCGCCAGCAGCTTGGAAGGAGGACGGTTCTTC.

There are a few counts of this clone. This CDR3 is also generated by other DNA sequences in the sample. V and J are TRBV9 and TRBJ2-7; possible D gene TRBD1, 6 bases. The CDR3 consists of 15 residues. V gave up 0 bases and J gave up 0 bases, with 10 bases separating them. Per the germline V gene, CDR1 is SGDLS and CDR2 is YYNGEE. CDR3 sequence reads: CASSVGGGFSYEQYF. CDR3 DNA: TGTGCCAGCAGCGTAGGAGGGGGTTTCTCCTACGAGCAGTACTTC.

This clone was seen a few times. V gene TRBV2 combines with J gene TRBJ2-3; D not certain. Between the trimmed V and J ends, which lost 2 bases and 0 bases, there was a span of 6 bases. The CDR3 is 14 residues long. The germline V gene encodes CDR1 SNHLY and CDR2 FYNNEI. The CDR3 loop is CASSEQRSTDTQYF. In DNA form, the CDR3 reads TGTGCCAGCAGTGAACAAAGAAGCACAGATACGCAGTATTTT. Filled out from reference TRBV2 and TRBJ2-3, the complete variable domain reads EPEVTQTPSHQVTQMGQEVILRCVPISNHLYFYWYRQILGQKVEFLVSFYNNEISEKSEIFDDQFSVERPDGSNFTLKIRSTKLEDSAMYFCASSEQRSTDTQYFGPGTRLTVL.

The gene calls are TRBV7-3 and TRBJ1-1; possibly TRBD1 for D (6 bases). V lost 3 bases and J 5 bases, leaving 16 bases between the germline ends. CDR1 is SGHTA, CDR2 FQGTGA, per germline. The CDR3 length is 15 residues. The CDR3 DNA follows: TGTGCCAGCAGCTTCGAGGGCGGAGGGGGAACTGAAGCTTTCTTT. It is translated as CASSFEGGGGTEAFF.

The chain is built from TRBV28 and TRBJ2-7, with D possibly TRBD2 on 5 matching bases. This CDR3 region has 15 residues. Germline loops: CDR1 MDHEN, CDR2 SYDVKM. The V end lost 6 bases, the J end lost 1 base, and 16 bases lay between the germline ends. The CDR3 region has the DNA TGTGCCAGCAGAGGCTGGGCACTAGGGTCCTACGAGCAGTACTTC. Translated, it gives CASRGWALGSYEQYF.

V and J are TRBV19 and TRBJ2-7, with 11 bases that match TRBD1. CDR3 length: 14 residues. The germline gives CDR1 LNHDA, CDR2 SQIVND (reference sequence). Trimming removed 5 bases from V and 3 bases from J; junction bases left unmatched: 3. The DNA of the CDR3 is TGTGCCAGTAGTTCCGGGACAGGGGGCTACGAGCAGTACTTC. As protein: CASSSGTGGYEQYF.

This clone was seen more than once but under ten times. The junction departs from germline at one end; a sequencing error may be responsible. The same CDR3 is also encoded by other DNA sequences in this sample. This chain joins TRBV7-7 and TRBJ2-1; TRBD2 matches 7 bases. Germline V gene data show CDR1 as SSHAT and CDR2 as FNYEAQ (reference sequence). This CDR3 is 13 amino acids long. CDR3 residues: CASSLAGGNEQFF. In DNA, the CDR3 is TGTGCTAGCAGCTTAGCGGGTGGCAATGAGCAGTTCTTC.